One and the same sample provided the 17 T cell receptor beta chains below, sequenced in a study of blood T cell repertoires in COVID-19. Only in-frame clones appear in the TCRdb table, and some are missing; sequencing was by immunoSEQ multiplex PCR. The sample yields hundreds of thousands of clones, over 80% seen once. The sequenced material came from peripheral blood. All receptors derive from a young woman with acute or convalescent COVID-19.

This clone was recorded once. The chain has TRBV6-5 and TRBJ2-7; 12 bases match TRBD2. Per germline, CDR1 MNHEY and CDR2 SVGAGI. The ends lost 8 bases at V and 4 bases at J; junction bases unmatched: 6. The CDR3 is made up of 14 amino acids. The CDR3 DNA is TGTGCCAGCGCGCTAGCGGGGGGGCTTTACGAGCAGTACTTC. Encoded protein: CASALAGGLYEQYF.

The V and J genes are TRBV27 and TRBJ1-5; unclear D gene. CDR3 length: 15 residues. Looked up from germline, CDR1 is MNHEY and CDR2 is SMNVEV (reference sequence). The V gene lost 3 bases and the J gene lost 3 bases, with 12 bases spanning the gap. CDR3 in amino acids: CASSFSRGDNQPQHF. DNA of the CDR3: TGTGCCAGCAGTTTCAGTCGGGGAGACAATCAGCCCCAGCATTTT.

As DNA, the CDR3 is TGTGCCAGCAGCGTAGGATCCACCCCGCCGCGAGGAAACACCATATATTTT. It yields the protein CASSVGSTPPRGNTIYF. The rearrangement joins TRBV9 to TRBJ1-3, with D hard to call. The CDR3 is 17 amino acids. Per the germline V gene, CDR1 is SGDLS and CDR2 is YYNGEE. V was shortened by 0 bases and J by 4 bases, with 17 bases between the two germline ends.

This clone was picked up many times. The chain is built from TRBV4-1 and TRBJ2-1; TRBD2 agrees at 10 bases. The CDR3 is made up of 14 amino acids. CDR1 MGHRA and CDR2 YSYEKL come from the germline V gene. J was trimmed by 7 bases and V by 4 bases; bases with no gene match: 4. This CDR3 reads CASSPSGGPNEQFF. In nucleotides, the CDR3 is TGCGCCAGCAGCCCTAGCGGGGGCCCTAATGAGCAGTTCTTC.

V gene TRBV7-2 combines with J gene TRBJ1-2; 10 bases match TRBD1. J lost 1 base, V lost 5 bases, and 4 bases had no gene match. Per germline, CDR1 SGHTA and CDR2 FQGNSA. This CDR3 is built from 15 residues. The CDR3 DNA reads TGTGCCAGCAGCCGGACAGGGGGTGGTAACTATGGCTACACCTTC. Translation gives CASSRTGGGNYGYTF.

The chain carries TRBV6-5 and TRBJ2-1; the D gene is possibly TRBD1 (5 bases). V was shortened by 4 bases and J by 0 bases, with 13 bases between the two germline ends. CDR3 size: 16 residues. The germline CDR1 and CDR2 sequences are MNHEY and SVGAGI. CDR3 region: CASSFTRVGSYNEQFF. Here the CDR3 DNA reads TGTGCCAGCAGTTTTACCAGGGTGGGCTCCTACAATGAGCAGTTCTTC.

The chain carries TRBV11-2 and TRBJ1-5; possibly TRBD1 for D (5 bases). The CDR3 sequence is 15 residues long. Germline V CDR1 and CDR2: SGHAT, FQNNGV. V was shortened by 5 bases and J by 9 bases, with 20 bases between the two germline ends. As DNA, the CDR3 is TGTGCCAGCAGCCCCTTGGGGCAGGGCGGTTCGCCCCAGCATTTT. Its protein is CASSPLGQGGSPQHF. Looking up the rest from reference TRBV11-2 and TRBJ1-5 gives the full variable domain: EAGVAQSPRYKIIEKRQSVAFWCNPISGHATLYWYQQILGQGPKLLIQFQNNGVVDDSQLPKDRFSAERLKGVDSTLKIQPAKLEDSAVYLCASSPLGQGGSPQHFGDGTRLSIL.

The CDR3 sequence: CASQGVYEKLFF. The DNA of the CDR3 is TGTGCCAGCCAGGGGGTATATGAAAAACTGTTTTTT. The J gene is TRBJ1-4, the V gene TRBV2, with 7 bases lining up with TRBD1. The CDR3 length is 12 residues. In germline, CDR1 is SNHLY, CDR2 FYNNEI. V was clipped by 8 bases and J by 6 bases; unmatched bases: 3. Variable domain in full (rest from reference TRBV2 and TRBJ1-4): EPEVTQTPSHQVTQMGQEVILRCVPISNHLYFYWYRQILGQKVEFLVSFYNNEISEKSEIFDDQFSVERPDGSNFTLKIRSTKLEDSAMYFCASQGVYEKLFFGSGTQLSVL.

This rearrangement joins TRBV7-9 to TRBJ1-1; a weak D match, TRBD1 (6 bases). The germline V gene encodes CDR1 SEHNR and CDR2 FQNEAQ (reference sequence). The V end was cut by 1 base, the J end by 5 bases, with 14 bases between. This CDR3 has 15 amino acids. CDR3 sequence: CASSLGGGRGTEAFF. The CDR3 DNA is TGTGCCAGCAGCTTAGGCGGGGGGCGAGGGACTGAAGCTTTCTTT.

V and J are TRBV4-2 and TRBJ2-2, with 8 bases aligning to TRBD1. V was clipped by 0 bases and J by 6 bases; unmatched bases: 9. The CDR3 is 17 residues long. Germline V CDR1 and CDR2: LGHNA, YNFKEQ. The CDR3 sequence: CASSQEVGQGVPGELFF. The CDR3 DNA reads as TGTGCCAGCAGCCAAGAAGTTGGACAGGGTGTTCCCGGGGAGCTGTTTTTT.

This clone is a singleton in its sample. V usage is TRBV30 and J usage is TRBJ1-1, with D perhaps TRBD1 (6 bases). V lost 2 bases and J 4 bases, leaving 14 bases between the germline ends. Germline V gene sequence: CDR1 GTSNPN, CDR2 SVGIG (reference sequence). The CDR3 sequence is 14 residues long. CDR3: CAWSHTGLTTEAFF. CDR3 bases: TGTGCCTGGAGTCACACAGGGTTAACCACTGAAGCTTTCTTT.

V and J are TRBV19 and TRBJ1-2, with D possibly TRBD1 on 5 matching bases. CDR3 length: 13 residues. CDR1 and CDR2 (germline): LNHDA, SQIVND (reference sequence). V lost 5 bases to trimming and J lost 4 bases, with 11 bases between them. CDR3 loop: CASSPSGLYGYTF. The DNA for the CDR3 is TGTGCCAGTAGTCCTTCAGGGCTCTATGGCTACACCTTC.

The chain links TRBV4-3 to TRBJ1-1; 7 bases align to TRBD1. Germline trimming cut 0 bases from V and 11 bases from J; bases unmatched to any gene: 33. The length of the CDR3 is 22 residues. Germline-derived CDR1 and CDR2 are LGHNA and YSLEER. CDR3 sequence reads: CASSQDTGARERGQWEKEEAFF. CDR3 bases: TGCGCCAGCAGCCAAGATACCGGGGCCAGGGAACGGGGACAGTGGGAAAAAGAAGAGGCTTTCTTT.

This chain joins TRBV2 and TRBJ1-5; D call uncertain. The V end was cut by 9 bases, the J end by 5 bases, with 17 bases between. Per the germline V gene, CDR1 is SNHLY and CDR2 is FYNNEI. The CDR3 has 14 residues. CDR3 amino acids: CASTPGGIYQPQHF. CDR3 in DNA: TGTGCCAGTACCCCCGGAGGGATCTATCAGCCCCAGCATTTT.

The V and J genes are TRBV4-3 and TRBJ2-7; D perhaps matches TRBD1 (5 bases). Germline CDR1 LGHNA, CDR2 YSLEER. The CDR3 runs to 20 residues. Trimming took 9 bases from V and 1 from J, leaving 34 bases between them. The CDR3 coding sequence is TGCGCCAGGCGGATGTTAGTAGCCTCGGGTTGGCAGGGTCTTTCCTACGAGCAGTACTTC. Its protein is CARRMLVASGWQGLSYEQYF.

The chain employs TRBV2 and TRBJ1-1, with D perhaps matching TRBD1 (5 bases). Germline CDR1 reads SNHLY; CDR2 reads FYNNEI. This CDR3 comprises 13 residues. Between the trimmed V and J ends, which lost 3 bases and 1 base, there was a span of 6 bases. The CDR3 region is CASSDQGNTEAFF. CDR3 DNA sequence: TGTGCCAGCAGTGATCAGGGGAACACTGAAGCTTTCTTT.

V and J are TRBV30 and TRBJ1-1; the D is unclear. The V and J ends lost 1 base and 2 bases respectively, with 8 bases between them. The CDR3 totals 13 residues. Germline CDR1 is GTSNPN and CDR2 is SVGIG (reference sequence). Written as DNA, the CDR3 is TGTGCCTGGAGTGATCAGATTAACACTGAAGCTTTCTTT. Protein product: CAWSDQINTEAFF.